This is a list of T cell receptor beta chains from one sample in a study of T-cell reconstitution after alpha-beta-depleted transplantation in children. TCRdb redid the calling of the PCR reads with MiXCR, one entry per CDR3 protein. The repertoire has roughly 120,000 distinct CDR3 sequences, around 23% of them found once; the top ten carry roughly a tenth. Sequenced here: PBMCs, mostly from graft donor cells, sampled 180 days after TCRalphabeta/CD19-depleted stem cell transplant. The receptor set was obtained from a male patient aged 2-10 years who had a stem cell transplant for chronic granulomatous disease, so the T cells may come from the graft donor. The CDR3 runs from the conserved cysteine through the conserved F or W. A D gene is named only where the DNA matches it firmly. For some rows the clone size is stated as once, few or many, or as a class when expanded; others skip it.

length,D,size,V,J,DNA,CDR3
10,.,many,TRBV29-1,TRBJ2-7,TGCAGCGTGGACTGCTACGAGCAGTACTTC,CSVDCYEQYF
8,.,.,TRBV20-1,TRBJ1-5,TGCAGTGCCCCGCCCCAGCATTTT,CSAPPQHF
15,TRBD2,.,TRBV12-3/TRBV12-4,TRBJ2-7,TGTGCCAGCAGTCCCCGACTAGCGGGAGCCTACGAGCAGTACTTC,CASSPRLAGAYEQYF
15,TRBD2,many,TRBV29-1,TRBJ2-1,TGCAGCGTTGAGGGGGGGGTTCCCTCCTACAATGAGCAGTTCTTC,CSVEGGVPSYNEQFF
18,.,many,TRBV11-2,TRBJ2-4,TGTGCCAGCAGTTCCGGGGACCAGCGGACCTTAGCCAAAAACATTCAGTACTTC,CASSSGDQRTLAKNIQYF
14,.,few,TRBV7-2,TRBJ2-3,TGTGCCAGCAGCTACCGCCCAGGGGCCGATACGCAGTATTTT,CASSYRPGADTQYF
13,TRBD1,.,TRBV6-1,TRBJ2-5,TGTGCCACCGGGACAGGGGGTGTCGAGACCCAGTACTTC,CATGTGGVETQYF
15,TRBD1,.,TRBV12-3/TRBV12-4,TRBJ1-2,TGTGCCAGCAGCCTATTCATTACAGGGGGCCATGGCTACACCTTC,CASSLFITGGHGYTF
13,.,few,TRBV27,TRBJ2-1,TGTGCCAGCAGTTACGGGGCGGACAATGAGCAGTTCTTC,CASSYGADNEQFF
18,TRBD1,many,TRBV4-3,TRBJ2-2,TGCGCCAGCAGCCAAGATCCCGTAGGGGGCCTTCTCACCGGGGAGCTGTTTTTT,CASSQDPVGGLLTGELFF
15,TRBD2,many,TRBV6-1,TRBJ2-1,TGTGCCAGCATCCCAGAGGGGACTAGCGTCAATGAGCAGTTCTTC,CASIPEGTSVNEQFF
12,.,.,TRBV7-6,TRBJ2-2,TGTGCCAGCAGCCAGTTGACCGGGGAGCTGTTTTTT,CASSQLTGELFF
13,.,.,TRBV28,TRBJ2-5,TGTGCCGGGTCTGGGGTTGACTCAGAGACCCAGTACTTC,CAGSGVDSETQYF
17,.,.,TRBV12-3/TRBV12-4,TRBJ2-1,TGTGCCAGCACCATTAGGGTAGGCGGGGTGTCCTACAATGAGCAGTTCTTC,CASTIRVGGVSYNEQFF
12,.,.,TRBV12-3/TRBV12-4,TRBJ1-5,TGTGCCAGCAGTTTCAATGATCAGCCCCAGCATTTT,CASSFNDQPQHF
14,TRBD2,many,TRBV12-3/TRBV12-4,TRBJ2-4,TGTGCCAGCAGTCTTAGCGGGACAAAAAACATTCAGTACTTC,CASSLSGTKNIQYF
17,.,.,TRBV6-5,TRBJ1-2,TGTGCCAGCAGTTACACGGCCCAGGGAGCACTTAGCTATGGCTACACCTTC,CASSYTAQGALSYGYTF
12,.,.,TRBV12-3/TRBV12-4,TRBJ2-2,TGTGCCAGCGAGCAGGCCACCGGGGAGCTGTTTTTT,CASEQATGELFF
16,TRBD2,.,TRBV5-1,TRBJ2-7,TGCGCCAGCAGCTTGGATAGCGGGGGATCCTCCTACGAGCAGTACTTC,CASSLDSGGSSYEQYF
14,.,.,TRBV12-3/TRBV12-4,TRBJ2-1,TGTGCCAGCAGTTTAAGTTTCTCCTACAATGAGCAGTTCTTC,CASSLSFSYNEQFF
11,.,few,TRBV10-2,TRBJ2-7,TGCGCCAGCAGTGAGTACTACGAGCAGTACTTC,CASSEYYEQYF
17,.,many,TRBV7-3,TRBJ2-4,TGTGCCAGCAGCTTAGGAGGGGGGCCGGGGGCCAAAAACATTCAGTACTTC,CASSLGGGPGAKNIQYF
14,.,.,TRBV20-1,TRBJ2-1,TGCAGTGCTAGGGTTCCGGGAGCGTACAATGAGCAGTTCTTC,CSARVPGAYNEQFF
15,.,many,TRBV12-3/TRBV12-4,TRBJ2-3,TGTGCCAGCAGCTCCGGGACACCTATGATAGATACGCAGTATTTT,CASSSGTPMIDTQYF
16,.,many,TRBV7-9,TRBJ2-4,TGTGCCAGCAGCTTATCAGGGGAGATAGCCAAAAACATTCAGTACTTC,CASSLSGEIAKNIQYF
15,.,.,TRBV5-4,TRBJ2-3,TGTGCCAGCAGCTTGGAAGCTAGATCCACAGATACGCAGTATTTT,CASSLEARSTDTQYF
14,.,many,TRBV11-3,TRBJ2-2,TGTGCCAGCAGCCCAGGACGGCAGGCCGGGGAGCTGTTTTTT,CASSPGRQAGELFF
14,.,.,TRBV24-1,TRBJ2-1,TGTGCCACCAGTGATGTAGGCTCCTACAATGAGCAGTTCTTC,CATSDVGSYNEQFF
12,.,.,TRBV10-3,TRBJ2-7,TGTGCCATCAGTGAGGGAGGGTACGAGCAGTACTTC,CAISEGGYEQYF
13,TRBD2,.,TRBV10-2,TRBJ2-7,TGCGCCAGCAGACAGCGGGAGGGGTACGAGCAGTACTTC,CASRQREGYEQYF
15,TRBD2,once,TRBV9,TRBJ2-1,TGTGCCAGCAGCGTAGCGAGCGGGAGGGCCCTTGAGCAGTTCTTC,CASSVASGRALEQFF
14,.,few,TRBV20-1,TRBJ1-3,TGCAGTGCTAGAGATGCGGGGGCTGGAAACACCATATATTTT,CSARDAGAGNTIYF
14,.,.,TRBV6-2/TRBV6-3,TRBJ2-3,TGTGCCAGCAGCAGGAGGGCCGAGGGAGATACGCAGTATTTT,CASSRRAEGDTQYF
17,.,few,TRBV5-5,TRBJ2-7,TGTGCCAGCAGCACACGGAGGGTGACAGATAGCTCCTACGAGCAGTACTTC,CASSTRRVTDSSYEQYF
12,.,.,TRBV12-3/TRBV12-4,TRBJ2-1,TGTGCCAGCAGTACTAATGGGCGGGAGCAGTTCTTC,CASSTNGREQFF
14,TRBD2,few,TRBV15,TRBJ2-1,TGTGTCTCATGGACTAGCGGGATCGGATATGAGCAGTTCTTC,CVSWTSGIGYEQFF
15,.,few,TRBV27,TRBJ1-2,TGTGCCAGCAGAAAAAACCGGGACACCGTTCAGGGCTACACCTTC,CASRKNRDTVQGYTF
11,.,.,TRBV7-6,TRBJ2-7,TGTGCCAGCAGCTTGGGGCAGGAGCAGTACTTC,CASSLGQEQYF
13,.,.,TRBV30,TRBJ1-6,TGTGCCTGGAGCACGAATCAGGATTCACCCCTCCACTTT,CAWSTNQDSPLHF
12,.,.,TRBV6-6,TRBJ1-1,TGTGCCAGCACTCCTGCGGACACTGAAGCTTTCTTT,CASTPADTEAFF
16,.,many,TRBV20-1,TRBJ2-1,TGCAGTGCTAGTAGGGCACGAGGTCTCCACTACAATGAGCAGTTCTTC,CSASRARGLHYNEQFF
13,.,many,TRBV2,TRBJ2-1,TGTGCCAGCGAAAGGGTCTCCTACAATGAGCAGTTCTTC,CASERVSYNEQFF
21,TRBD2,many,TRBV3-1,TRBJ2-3,TGTGCCAGCAGCCCCCAGATTCTAGGGACTAGCGGGACATCTAGCACAGATACGCAGTATTTT,CASSPQILGTSGTSSTDTQYF
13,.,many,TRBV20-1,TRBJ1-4,TGCAGTGCTCTGCGGACGGTTAATGAAAAACTGTTTTTT,CSALRTVNEKLFF
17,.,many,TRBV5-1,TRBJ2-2,TGCGCCAGCAGCTTTTACCAAAAGACAGGCGGCACCGGGGAGCTGTTTTTT,CASSFYQKTGGTGELFF
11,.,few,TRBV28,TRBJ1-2,TGTGCCAGCAGTTACCTGTATGGCTACACCTTC,CASSYLYGYTF
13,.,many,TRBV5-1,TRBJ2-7,TGCGCCAGCAGCTTATCCAATGCCTACGAGCAGTACTTC,CASSLSNAYEQYF
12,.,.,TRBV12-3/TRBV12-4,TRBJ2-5,TGTGCCAGCAGCCTGACAGTAGAGCCCCAGTACTTC,CASSLTVEPQYF
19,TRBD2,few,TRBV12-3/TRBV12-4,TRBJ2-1,TGTGCCAGCAGAACGGGACGAACCGGGACTACAAGCTCCTACAATGAGCAGTTCTTC,CASRTGRTGTTSSYNEQFF
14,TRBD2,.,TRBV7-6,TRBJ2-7,TGTGCCAGCAGCCGCGGGACTAGCCCCTACGAGCAGTACTTC,CASSRGTSPYEQYF
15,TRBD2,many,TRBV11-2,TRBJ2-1,TGTGCCAGCAGACTAGCGGGGGGGCTGTCAAATGAGCAGTTCTTC,CASRLAGGLSNEQFF
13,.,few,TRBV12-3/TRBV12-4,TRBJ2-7,TGTGCCAGCAGTTTAGCCGGGAATTACGAGCAGTACTTC,CASSLAGNYEQYF
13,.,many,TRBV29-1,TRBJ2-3,TGCAGCGCCCGACAGTATAGCACAGATACGCAGTATTTT,CSARQYSTDTQYF
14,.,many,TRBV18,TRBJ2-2,TGTGCCAGCTCACCGGACACGACCGGCGGGGAGCTGTTTTTT,CASSPDTTGGELFF
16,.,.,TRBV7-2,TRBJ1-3,TGTGCCAGCAGCTTAGCGATGCAGGCCGGGGGAAACACCATATATTTT,CASSLAMQAGGNTIYF